What follows are 25 T cell receptor beta chains derived from one specimen sequenced in a study of shared clonotypes between healthy human individuals. The repertoire was sequenced with immunoSEQ multiplex PCR; TCRdb's copy has only in-frame clones and lacks some. Here the sample spans over a million clones, roughly 96% being singletons. Input material: naive CD4+ T cells sorted from blood. Indicated subset: CD45RA+ positively selected. The receptors were sampled from a man aged 30-40 years in good health.

The chain links TRBV18 to TRBJ1-2; D call uncertain. V was pared by 6 bases and J by 0 bases, with 8 bases between. In germline, CDR1 is KGHSH, CDR2 LQKENI. This CDR3 has 13 amino acids. The CDR3 region is CASSKEANYGYTF. Written as DNA, the CDR3 is TGTGCCAGCTCTAAGGAGGCTAACTATGGCTACACCTTC.

In regard to this clone: The junction does not match germline at one end; this may be a read error. V and J are TRBV7-7 and TRBJ2-5; D uncertain. The CDR3 runs to 14 residues. Germline lookup yields CDR1 SSHAT and CDR2 FNYEAQ (reference sequence). The CDR3 loop reads CASSLGQPQETQYF. The CDR3 DNA follows: TGTGCTAGCAGCTTAGGCCAACCCCAAGAGACCCAGTACTTC.

In its sample, this clone was seen once. One end of the junction does not line up with germline, which may come from a read error. The J gene is TRBJ2-7, the V gene TRBV28, with 10 nucleotides matching TRBD2. Germline V gene lookup returns CDR1 MDHEN and CDR2 SYDVKM. CDR3 length: 12 residues. CDR3 nucleotides: TGTGCCAGCAGTTTGGGGGGACTAGCGCCCAACTTC. It encodes CASSLGGLAPNF.

The chain recombines TRBV7-8 with TRBJ2-7, with TRBD1 identical over 8 bases. The CDR3 has 12 amino acids. The germline V gene encodes CDR1 SGHVS and CDR2 FQNEAQ. The junction had 6 bases not matched to a gene; V was cut back by 1 base and J by 13 bases. CDR3 region: CASSLGTGKGYF. The DNA of the CDR3 is TGTGCCAGCAGCTTAGGGACAGGGAAGGGATACTTC.

Comments on this clone: The sample contains more than one DNA sequence encoding this CDR3. V and J are TRBV28 and TRBJ1-1; D uncertain. CDR1 and CDR2 from the germline V gene are MDHEN and SYDVKM. The CDR3 is made up of 13 amino acids. The V end was cut by 6 bases, the J end by 5 bases, with 13 bases between. The CDR3 loop reads CASSPSGKTEAFF. CDR3 nucleotide sequence: TGTGCCAGCAGCCCTAGTGGGAAGACTGAAGCTTTCTTT. Together with reference TRBV28 and TRBJ1-1, the CDR3 gives the full variable domain: DVKVTQSSRYLVKRTGEKVFLECVQDMDHENMFWYRQDPGLGLRLIYFSYDVKMKEKGDIPEGYSVSREKKERFSLILESASTNQTSMYLCASSPSGKTEAFFGQGTRLTVV.

The rearrangement uses TRBV27 and TRBJ2-1; D uncertain. Deletions cut 10 bases from V and 0 bases from J, with 4 bases between. The CDR3 totals 11 residues. Germline CDR1 reads MNHEY; CDR2 reads SMNVEV (reference sequence). CDR3 loop: CATSSYNEQFF. The DNA of the CDR3 is TGTGCCACTAGCTCCTACAATGAGCAGTTCTTC.

The chain recombines TRBV7-2 with TRBJ2-7; 7 nucleotides agree with TRBD2. V dropped 5 bases and J dropped 1; count of bases not matched to a gene: 2. The germline CDR1 and CDR2 sequences are SGHTA and FQGNSA. The CDR3 runs to 13 residues. CDR3 in DNA: TGTGCCAGCAGCCGGGGACTATCCTACGAGCAGTACTTC. Protein: CASSRGLSYEQYF. The full variable domain, rest sourced from reference TRBV7-2 and TRBJ2-7, is GAGVSQSPSNKVTEKGKDVELRCDPISGHTALYWYRQSLGQGLEFLIYFQGNSAPDKSGLPSDRFSAERTGGSVSTLTIQRTQQEDSAVYLCASSRGLSYEQYFGPGTRLTVT.

Comment on this clone: Within the sample, other DNA sequences also encode this same CDR3. CDR3 DNA sequence: TGTGCCATCACCTCAGGGAACAATGAGCAGTTCTTC. Amino acid sequence: CAITSGNNEQFF. The chain is built from TRBV10-3 and TRBJ2-1, with D possibly being TRBD1 (5 bases). The V end was cut by 7 bases, the J end by 5 bases, with 9 bases between. There are 12 residues in the CDR3. Germline values: CDR1 ENHRY, CDR2 SYGVKD.

The chain recombines TRBV27 with TRBJ2-7; D could derive from TRBD1 or TRBD2 (5 bases each). Germline CDR1 is MNHEY and CDR2 is SMNVEV (reference sequence). V was pared by 2 bases and J by 5 bases, with 10 bases between. The CDR3 consists of 13 residues. In DNA, the CDR3 is TGTGCCAGCAGTTTACAGGGACGGGACGAGCAGTACTTC. Its translation: CASSLQGRDEQYF.

Regarding this clone: The same CDR3 arises from other DNA sequences in this sample as well. This sequence joins TRBV2 and TRBJ1-2; D is unclear. The germline CDR1 and CDR2 sequences are SNHLY and FYNNEI. With 5 bases removed from V and 2 bases from J, the gap between germline ends came to 9 bases. There are 13 residues in the CDR3. The CDR3 DNA reads TGTGCCAGCAGTAGGACCGTGAACTATGGCTACACCTTC. This codes for CASSRTVNYGYTF.

The chain has TRBV11-3 and TRBJ2-3; 15 nucleotides align to TRBD2. Germline V CDR1 and CDR2: SGHNT, YENEEA. CDR3 length equals 17 residues. J gave up 5 bases and V 5 bases, and 8 bases lay outside the gene matches. CDR3 sequence reads: CASSAGLAGGGVDTQYF. In nucleotides, the CDR3 is TGTGCCAGCAGCGCGGGACTAGCGGGAGGTGGAGTAGATACGCAGTATTTT.

This chain links TRBV25-1 with TRBJ2-1; 9 bases align to TRBD2. The CDR3 is 14 residues long. J gave up 7 bases and V 4 bases, and 5 bases lay outside the gene matches. Germline CDR1 reads MGHDK; CDR2 reads SYGVNS. CDR3 in amino acids: CASSAGLAYNEQFF. The CDR3 DNA is TGTGCCAGCAGTGCCGGACTAGCGTATAATGAGCAGTTCTTC.

A remark on this clone: Within the sample, other DNA sequences also encode this same CDR3. The genes are TRBV15 and TRBJ1-4; D call uncertain. The germline V gene has CDR1 LNHNV and CDR2 YYDKDF (reference sequence). The CDR3 has 12 residues. Trimming removed 1 base from V and 8 bases from J, with 5 bases in between. CDR3: CATSRVGEKLFF. In DNA form, the CDR3 reads TGTGCCACCAGCAGAGTCGGAGAAAAACTGTTTTTT.

This chain links TRBV30 with TRBJ2-1, with 8 bases identical to TRBD2. V shed 2 bases and J 5 bases; nucleotides not matched to a gene: 11. CDR1 and CDR2 from the germline V gene are GTSNPN and SVGIG (reference sequence). CDR3 length: 16 amino acids. The CDR3 sequence: CAWSTNLAGPNNEQFF. CDR3 sequence (DNA): TGTGCCTGGAGTACAAACCTAGCGGGTCCCAACAATGAGCAGTTCTTC.

V usage is TRBV6-1 and J usage is TRBJ2-2; D call uncertain. The CDR3 has 12 amino acids. Trimming pared 6 bases from V and 7 bases from J, leaving 9 bases between. The germline gives CDR1 MNHNS, CDR2 SASEGT. The CDR3 sequence is CASRDAVGELFF. The CDR3 region has the DNA TGTGCCAGCAGGGACGCAGTCGGGGAGCTGTTTTTT.

The CDR3 protein is CASSPVGGRAFWETQYF. CDR3 nucleotide sequence: TGTGCCAGCAGCCCAGTCGGCGGGAGGGCCTTTTGGGAGACCCAGTACTTC. The V gene is TRBV28, the J gene TRBJ2-5; 9 positions agree with TRBD2. Trimming cost V 6 bases and J 5 bases; bases outside gene matches: 16. The CDR3 is made up of 17 amino acids. Germline V gene data show CDR1 as MDHEN and CDR2 as SYDVKM. The whole variable domain, remainder taken from reference TRBV28 and TRBJ2-5, is DVKVTQSSRYLVKRTGEKVFLECVQDMDHENMFWYRQDPGLGLRLIYFSYDVKMKEKGDIPEGYSVSREKKERFSLILESASTNQTSMYLCASSPVGGRAFWETQYFGPGTRLLVL.

The chain combines TRBV7-2 with TRBJ2-7; the match to TRBD2 covers 13 bases. The trim removed 5 bases at V and 0 bases at J, leaving 7 bases unmatched. Per the germline V gene, CDR1 is SGHTA and CDR2 is FQGNSA. The CDR3 extends over 17 amino acids. DNA of the CDR3: TGTGCCAGCAGCCGGAGGACTAGCGGGAGCTTCTCCTACGAGCAGTACTTC. As protein: CASSRRTSGSFSYEQYF.

The V gene is TRBV28, the J gene TRBJ2-7; TRBD1 might be the D (6 bases). This CDR3 comprises 11 residues. The germline V gene has CDR1 MDHEN and CDR2 SYDVKM. Trimming left V 7 bases short and J 3 bases short, with 7 bases between. As DNA, the CDR3 is TGTGCCAGCATACAGGGCTACGAGCAGTACTTC. Protein: CASIQGYEQYF.

The chain combines TRBV9 with TRBJ2-2, with 13 bases that match TRBD2. The V gene's germline CDR1 is SGDLS and CDR2 YYNGEE. The CDR3 is 16 residues long. J lost 7 bases, V lost 4 bases, and 7 bases had no gene match. The CDR3 bases are TGTGCCAGCAGCCCCAGGACTAGCGGGAGTATCGGGGAGCTGTTTTTT. Protein: CASSPRTSGSIGELFF.

The chain recombines TRBV28 with TRBJ1-5; D gene uncertain. Germline V CDR1 and CDR2: MDHEN, SYDVKM. This CDR3 has 12 residues. V lost 9 bases, J lost 8 bases, and 14 bases lay in between. The CDR3, as DNA: TGTGCCAGTACTGATGCCTGGGAGCCCCAGCATTTT. Encoded protein: CASTDAWEPQHF. Based on the CDR3 plus reference TRBV28 and TRBJ1-5, the full variable domain is DVKVTQSSRYLVKRTGEKVFLECVQDMDHENMFWYRQDPGLGLRLIYFSYDVKMKEKGDIPEGYSVSREKKERFSLILESASTNQTSMYLCASTDAWEPQHFGDGTRLSIL.

This sequence joins TRBV5-1 and TRBJ1-4; D uncertain. Trimming shortened V by 5 bases and J by 7 bases, and 12 bases separated the two germline ends. Germline lookup yields CDR1 SGHRS and CDR2 YFSETQ. The CDR3 contains 13 residues. In DNA, the CDR3 is TGCGCCAGCAGGTTCTTTCCGGGTGAAAAACTGTTTTTT. Its protein is CASRFFPGEKLFF.

The chain couples TRBV19 to TRBJ2-7, with D tentatively TRBD2 (6 bases). CDR1 is LNHDA, CDR2 SQIVND, per germline (reference sequence). CDR3 size: 16 residues. V was shortened by 3 bases and J by 7 bases, with 22 bases between the two germline ends. This chain's CDR3 is CASSMVGGTLLGEQYF. The CDR3 DNA is TGTGCCAGTAGTATGGTCGGCGGGACCCTCCTCGGAGAGCAGTACTTC.

The gene calls are TRBV5-1 and TRBJ2-7, with D perhaps TRBD2 (5 bases). The ends were cut back, 0 bases at V and 0 bases at J, with 16 bases in the middle. CDR3 length: 17 residues. CDR1 and CDR2 from the germline V gene are SGHRS and YFSETQ. The CDR3 protein is CASSLGGVARSSYEQYF. In DNA, the CDR3 is TGCGCCAGCAGCTTGGGGGGTGTAGCGAGGAGCTCCTACGAGCAGTACTTC. Full variable domain (outside the CDR3, taken from reference TRBV5-1 and TRBJ2-7): KAGVTQTPRYLIKTRGQQVTLSCSPISGHRSVSWYQQTPGQGLQFLFEYFSETQRNKGNFPGRFSGRQFSNSRSEMNVSTLELGDSALYLCASSLGGVARSSYEQYFGPGTRLTVT.

This sequence joins TRBV28 and TRBJ2-5, with D uncertain. This CDR3 spans 14 amino acids. Deletions cut 11 bases from V and 4 bases from J, with 20 bases between. Per the germline V gene, CDR1 is MDHEN and CDR2 is SYDVKM. CDR3 nucleotides: TGTGCCCGCCGTTCGGCAGGCCACGGAGAGACCCAGTACTTC. Translation gives CARRSAGHGETQYF.

As DNA, the CDR3 is TGTGCCAGCCTCCGGGAGGCCGGGAATGAGCAGTTCTTC. It yields the protein CASLREAGNEQFF. The V gene is TRBV2, the J gene TRBJ2-1; 7 positions match TRBD2. Trimming at V came to 8 bases and at J to 7 bases, leaving 8 bases not matched to a gene. This CDR3 has 13 amino acids. Germline V CDR1 and CDR2: SNHLY, FYNNEI.